This T cell receptor beta chain appears in the sequencing data of a study of identical twins. CDR1 is LNHDA and CDR2 is SQIVND in the germline V gene (reference sequence). V shed 3 bases, J shed 6 bases, and the junction held 13 bases outside the gene matches. This CDR3 is 16 amino acids long. MiXCR, applied by TCRdb to the 5' RACE reads, yields one record per CDR3 protein. The table records under 300,000 distinct CDR3 sequences, over 11% of them present only once. This receptor was identified in a woman under 30 in good health. Specimen: memory (CD45RO+) T cells sorted from blood. The gene calls are TRBV19 and TRBJ1-1; 7 bases agree with TRBD1. The CDR3 reads CASSIRGSLALPEAFF. In DNA, the CDR3 is TGTGCCAGTAGTATCAGGGGGTCCCTGGCGTTGCCTGAAGCTTTCTTT.